This TCR beta chain derives from a study of blood T cell repertoires in COVID-19. Study details: The United States, Italy and Spain were the sources of the acute and convalescent COVID-19 samples. The analysed material was cDNA or gDNA that came from T cells, B-cell-depleted T cells, or PBMCs.

This clone has a single count. Deletions cut 3 bases from V and 4 bases from J, with 15 bases between. Germline assignment: CDR1 SQVTM and CDR2 ANQGSEA. This CDR3 is 14 amino acids long. As originally analysed: Amplifying reference gene primers gave estimates of nucleated cell counts. Sequencing was performed with immunoSEQ multiplex PCR; in TCRdb, only in-frame clones are kept and a portion is missing. V and J calls plus clone size are reproduced from that table; the DNA served to infer D and trimming. The table lists about 150,000 clones, roughly 89% of them singletons, with roughly 1.6% in the top ten.

The sequencing sample was made of peripheral blood. This receptor was identified in a human donor in a cohort sampled during active COVID-19. The chain links TRBV29-1 to TRBJ1-1, with D perhaps TRBD1 (6 bases). CDR3 DNA sequence: TGCAGCGTTGATAGGCAGGGGCACGCCACTGAAGCTTTCTTT. The encoded protein is CSVDRQGHATEAFF.